This T cell receptor (beta chain) was identified during a study of cytomegalovirus exposure and HLA in healthy donors. Looking at the study overall: A preliminary data release comprised roughly 80 million unique TCRs obtained from HLA-typed donors. Study-level points and caveats: Presence/absence analyses treated sequencing depth as roughly uniform across donors. The HLA-A and HLA-B alleles of most subjects were reportedly predicted accurately from TCR beta sequences. CMV serostatus was the sole immune exposure data available.

Deletions cut 0 bases from V and 3 bases from J, with 27 bases between. The CDR3 consists of 20 residues. In germline, CDR1 is SGHRS, CDR2 YFSETQ. PCR amplification relied on 60 Vbeta primers (plus 13 Jbeta primers). TCRdb's table, derived via immunoSEQ multiplex PCR, lists solely in-frame clones and lacks some. There are about 160,000 clones in the sample; roughly three quarters occur only once, and roughly 6.6% lies in the top ten. About this clone: The antigen remains unidentified.

The material sequenced was PBMCs. The gene calls are TRBV5-1 and TRBJ1-1, with D perhaps TRBD1 (6 bases). The sequence derives from a man in his forties or fifties in good health and CMV-seropositive. The CDR3 DNA reads TGCGCCAGCAGCTTGGCACCGGGACAAACCAGATTTATGAAGGACACTGAAGCTTTCTTT. Protein sequence: CASSLAPGQTRFMKDTEAFF.